These 4 T cell receptor beta chains originate from one sample sequenced in a study of pediatric ulcerative colitis. The rectum was sampled with one to two pinch biopsies at colonoscopy. Measured with immunoSEQ multiplex PCR; TCRdb has only the in-frame clones, and not every one. The sample consists of roughly 49,000 clones, over 70% of them appearing once. The sequenced sample was gut tissue. These TCRs come from a girl aged 10-17 years with moderate ulcerative colitis.

The chain joins TRBV30 to TRBJ2-7; D is possibly TRBD1 (5 bases). The CDR3 length is 13 residues. V lost 0 bases and J lost 2, with 8 bases in between. Germline CDR1 is GTSNPN and CDR2 is SVGIG (reference sequence). The CDR3 bases are TGTGCCTGGAGTGTCAGGGTACCCTACGAGCAGTACTTC. Encoded protein: CAWSVRVPYEQYF.

CDR3: CASSTGDWGIYEQYF. DNA of the CDR3: TGTGCCAGCAGCACCGGGGATTGGGGAATCTACGAGCAGTACTTC. This chain connects TRBV6-6 to TRBJ2-7; D possibly corresponds to TRBD2 (5 bases). Germline V gene lookup returns CDR1 MNHNY and CDR2 SVGAGI (reference sequence). The CDR3 is 15 residues long. V lost 6 bases to trimming and J lost 3 bases, with 18 bases between them.

The V and J genes are TRBV19 and TRBJ2-7, with 15 nucleotides matching TRBD2. J gave up 1 base and V 3 bases, and 10 bases lay outside the gene matches. Germline assignment: CDR1 LNHDA and CDR2 SQIVND (reference sequence). CDR3 length: 19 amino acids. Here the CDR3 reads CASSISGLAGGPQSYEQYF. The CDR3, as DNA: TGTGCCAGTAGTATCTCAGGACTAGCGGGAGGGCCGCAATCCTACGAGCAGTACTTC.

The table lists this clone with a count of one. The chain carries TRBV27 and TRBJ2-1; maybe TRBD1 (5 bases). CDR3 length: 14 residues. V shed 2 bases and J shed 9 bases, with 14 bases lying between them. Germline V gene lookup returns CDR1 MNHEY and CDR2 SMNVEV (reference sequence). CDR3 nucleotide sequence: TGTGCCAGCAGTTTAGCGCAGGGCGTAAGTGAGCAGTTCTTC. It is translated as CASSLAQGVSEQFF.